This TCR beta chain is from a study of T cell changes during pregnancy in multiple sclerosis. Generated by immunoSEQ multiplex PCR, the TCRdb table keeps only in-frame clones and is missing some. Counted here are around 50,000 clones, over 85% occurring once; the ten biggest clones make up around 0.5%. The CDR3 totals 13 residues. Germline V gene sequence: CDR1 ENHRY, CDR2 SYGVKD. With V trimmed by 5 bases and J by 7 bases, 7 bases remained unmatched. This chain links TRBV10-3 with TRBJ1-2; TRBD1 matches at 7 bases. The sequence derives from a female donor with multiple sclerosis, enrolled in a pregnancy study. This sample comprised CD4+ T cells from peripheral blood mononuclear cells, obtained in the first trimester of pregnancy. Written as DNA, the CDR3 is TGTGCCATCAGTCCTGACAGGGAACGTGGCTACACCTTC. Amino acids: CAISPDRERGYTF.